This TCR beta chain stems from a study of blood T cells in healthy people across ages. Ten or more counts support this clonotype. Next came a second PCR, run for 7 to 11 cycles, which used a sample-barcoded 5' primer along with a J-beta primer mix. TCRdb passed the 5' RACE reads through MiXCR, listing each CDR3 protein once. The table has about 640,000 distinct CDR3 sequences, roughly 30% seen once; the top ten hold roughly 14%. Germline V gene data show CDR1 as SGDLS and CDR2 as YYNGEE. V lost 0 bases, J lost 8 bases, and 11 bases lay in between. This CDR3 has 14 amino acids. Material for sequencing was blood. The TCR originated in a woman of 80 years or more in good health. The V and J genes are TRBV9 and TRBJ1-4; D remains ambiguous. The CDR3 is CASSVAVLGEKLFF. CDR3 in DNA: TGTGCCAGCAGCGTAGCGGTATTAGGAGAAAAACTGTTTTTT.